These 29 T cell receptor beta chains originate from one sample sequenced in a study of shared clonotypes between healthy human individuals (TCRdb year 2020). Library generation was performed with the immunoSEQ multiplex PCR assay. Not all clones reach the TCRdb copy of this immuneACCESS table, which keeps in-frame sequences only. Checked studies attribute under half of the gap to unresolved V genes and leave the rest unexplained. The sample includes about 1.1 million clones, with 78% observed a single time. 0.52% of the sample rests with the top ten. What was sequenced was memory CD4+ T cells from PBMCs. What this sample's cell subset or site label stands for: CD45RA-negative fraction. The receptors here all came from a man aged 18 to 30 in good health. Some clones in this sample may be carry-over from other donors' samples.

The chain employs TRBV6-6 and TRBJ2-1; D is perhaps TRBD1 (7 bases). V dropped 6 bases and J dropped 9 bases, with 18 bases sitting between them. Germline CDR1 and CDR2: MNHNY and SVGAGI (reference sequence). This CDR3 contains 14 residues. CDR3 bases: TGTGCCAGCAGGGACCCAGGGGGGCGAGGTGAGCAGTTCTTC. As protein: CASRDPGGRGEQFF.

V is TRBV7-3 and J is TRBJ1-1; D is unclear. Germline V CDR1 and CDR2: SGHTA, FQGTGA. Between the trimmed V and J ends, which lost 5 bases and 0 bases, there was a span of 16 bases. This CDR3 comprises 16 residues. The CDR3 is CASSPFWGQVNTEAFF. Here the CDR3 DNA reads TGTGCCAGCAGCCCTTTTTGGGGTCAGGTGAACACTGAAGCTTTCTTT.

This clone was seen once. This chain joins TRBV7-3 and TRBJ2-3, with unresolved D. The germline gives CDR1 SGHTA, CDR2 FQGTGA. The CDR3 totals 16 residues. V shed 5 bases and J shed 4 bases, with 19 bases lying between them. CDR3 coding DNA: TGTGCCAGCAGCCCTTCGGGTAGCTCCCCCGCAGATACGCAGTATTTT. It codes for CASSPSGSSPADTQYF.

The chain recombines TRBV29-1 with TRBJ2-1; possibly TRBD2 for D (5 bases). The V gene's germline CDR1 is SQVTM and CDR2 ANQGSEA. Trimming shortened V by 3 bases and J by 9 bases, and 12 bases separated the two germline ends. The CDR3 totals 12 residues. CDR3 in amino acids: CSVDSSSSEQFF. CDR3 sequence (DNA): TGCAGCGTTGATTCTAGCTCGAGTGAGCAGTTCTTC.

This CDR3 reads CATSKDREYEQYF. In DNA, the CDR3 is TGTGCCACCAGCAAGGACAGGGAATACGAGCAGTACTTC. V gene TRBV15 combines with J gene TRBJ2-7; TRBD1 matches at 8 bases. This CDR3 contains 13 residues. V was pared by 4 bases and J by 4 bases, with 3 bases of the junction left unmatched. Germline CDR1 is LNHNV and CDR2 is YYDKDF (reference sequence). Filled out from reference TRBV15 and TRBJ2-7, the complete variable domain reads DAMVIQNPRYQVTQFGKPVTLSCSQTLNHNVMYWYQQKSSQAPKLLFHYYDKDFNNEADTPDNFQSRRPNTSFCFLDIRSPGLGDTAMYLCATSKDREYEQYFGPGTRLTVT.

The genes are TRBV18 and TRBJ2-3; 9 nucleotides line up with TRBD2. V lost 8 bases, J lost 4 bases, and 7 bases stayed unmatched. Germline loops: CDR1 KGHSH, CDR2 LQKENI. This CDR3 has 14 amino acids. CDR3 nucleotide sequence: TGTGCCAGCACCGGGACTAGCCCGCCAGATACGCAGTATTTT. Translated: CASTGTSPPDTQYF.

The genes are TRBV4-1 and TRBJ2-7, with D hard to call. The CDR3 loop spans 20 amino acids. Germline V gene data show CDR1 as MGHRA and CDR2 as YSYEKL. Trimming removed 1 base from V and 0 bases from J, with 25 bases in between. The CDR3, as DNA: TGCGCCAGCAGCCAAGGGACCCCCAGGCGCCTGGAAAAAAACTCCTACGAGCAGTACTTC. This encodes CASSQGTPRRLEKNSYEQYF.

The chain uses TRBV5-1 and TRBJ2-5; no definite D call. The CDR3 consists of 14 residues. Trimming removed 3 bases at V and 2 bases at J, with 11 bases between. Germline CDR1 and CDR2: SGHRS and YFSETQ. The CDR3 loop is CASSSQQPQETQYF. Written as DNA, the CDR3 is TGCGCCAGCAGCTCACAACAGCCACAAGAGACCCAGTACTTC.

As DNA, the CDR3 is TGTGCCAGCAGTACCGTTGCGGCCATTCAGTACTTC. As protein: CASSTVAAIQYF. The V gene is TRBV2, the J gene TRBJ2-4; D is uncertain. The length of the CDR3 is 12 residues. Between the trimmed V and J ends, which lost 5 bases and 9 bases, there was a span of 11 bases. Germline CDR1 reads SNHLY; CDR2 reads FYNNEI. The full variable domain, with the rest looked up from reference TRBV2 and TRBJ2-4, is EPEVTQTPSHQVTQMGQEVILRCVPISNHLYFYWYRQILGQKVEFLVSFYNNEISEKSEIFDDQFSVERPDGSNFTLKIRSTKLEDSAMYFCASSTVAAIQYFGAGTRLSVL.

The V call is TRBV7-2, the J call TRBJ2-3; either TRBD1 or TRBD2 may fit D (5 bases each). CDR3 length: 16 amino acids. Trimming removed 3 bases from V and 6 bases from J, with 19 bases in between. Germline assignment: CDR1 SGHTA and CDR2 FQGNSA. The chain's CDR3 is CASSFYGLGPLDTQYF. CDR3 coding DNA: TGTGCCAGCAGCTTTTATGGGTTGGGACCTCTGGATACGCAGTATTTT. Based on the CDR3 plus reference TRBV7-2 and TRBJ2-3, the full variable domain is GAGVSQSPSNKVTEKGKDVELRCDPISGHTALYWYRQSLGQGLEFLIYFQGNSAPDKSGLPSDRFSAERTGGSVSTLTIQRTQQEDSAVYLCASSFYGLGPLDTQYFGPGTRLTVL.

The chain links TRBV10-2 to TRBJ1-5; D ambiguous. V was cut by 3 bases and J by 7 bases, with 13 bases left in between. Germline CDR1 WSHSY, CDR2 SAAADI. CDR3 size: 14 residues. The CDR3 DNA reads as TGCGCCAGCAGTGAAGCGTCTCTTGGGCAGCCCCAGCATTTT. This codes for CASSEASLGQPQHF.

CDR3 DNA sequence: TGTGCCAGCAGTTACTCGTACAGGAGGGACGAAAAACTGTTTTTT. Protein product: CASSYSYRRDEKLFF. This chain connects TRBV6-5 to TRBJ1-4; a weak D match, TRBD1 (5 bases). The germline CDR1 and CDR2 sequences are MNHEY and SVGAGI. Trimming removed 0 bases from V and 8 bases from J, with 13 bases in between. The CDR3 consists of 15 residues.

Written as DNA, the CDR3 is TGTGCCAGCAGCCGAAGGACAGGGGGGAACACTGAAGCTTTCTTT. Residues: CASSRRTGGNTEAFF. The chain uses TRBV7-9 and TRBJ1-1; 10 nucleotides align to TRBD1. V dropped 5 bases and J dropped 1; count of bases not matched to a gene: 4. CDR1 is SEHNR, CDR2 FQNEAQ, per germline (reference sequence). The CDR3 sequence is 15 residues long.

With regard to this clone: A much larger clone differs by one base, so this may be a read error. Within the sample, other DNA sequences also encode this same CDR3. V gene TRBV5-1 combines with J gene TRBJ2-4, with D unclear. The germline V gene has CDR1 SGHRS and CDR2 YFSETQ. The CDR3 is made up of 14 amino acids. Trimming shortened V by 8 bases and J by 2 bases, and 14 bases separated the two germline ends. The CDR3 reads CASSYDDPKNIQYF. As DNA, the CDR3 is TGCGCCAGTAGTTACGACGACCCCAAAAACATTCAGTACTTC.

This chain connects TRBV5-1 to TRBJ1-3; a weak D match, TRBD1 (5 bases). This CDR3 has 15 residues. The V end lost 7 bases, the J end lost 1 base, and 15 bases lay between the germline ends. Germline assignment: CDR1 SGHRS and CDR2 YFSETQ. In nucleotides, the CDR3 is TGCGCCAGCGCCCCCCGCCCAGGGTCTGGAAACACCATATATTTT. Its protein is CASAPRPGSGNTIYF.

The genes are TRBV19 and TRBJ1-1; tentatively, D is TRBD1 (6 bases). V was cut by 3 bases and J by 2 bases, with 13 bases left in between. The CDR3 runs to 15 residues. Germline V CDR1 and CDR2: LNHDA, SQIVND (reference sequence). The CDR3 DNA follows: TGTGCCAGTAGTATCTTAGCGGACAGCAACACTGAAGCTTTCTTT. The encoded protein is CASSILADSNTEAFF.

Of note for this clone: A far larger clone is off by one base, so a read error is likely. The V and J genes are TRBV29-1 and TRBJ1-2; no reliable D call. The CDR3 runs to 11 residues. CDR1 is SQVTM and CDR2 is ANQGSEA in the germline V gene. In DNA form, the CDR3 reads TGCAGCGAGTCCTCAAACTATAGCTACACCTTC. Protein product: CSESSNYSYTF. Supplemented by reference TRBV29-1 and TRBJ1-2, the full variable domain reads SAVISQKPSRDICQRGTSLTIQCQVDSQVTMMFWYRQQPGQSLTLIATANQGSEATYESGFVIDKFPISRPNLTFSTLTVSNMSPEDSSIYLCSESSNYSYTFGSGTRLTVV.

The genes are TRBV6-5 and TRBJ2-3, with D tentatively TRBD1 (6 bases). The CDR3 has 15 residues. V lost 5 bases, J lost 2 bases, and 14 bases lay in between. Germline assignment: CDR1 MNHEY and CDR2 SVGAGI. CDR3 region: CASSHLGHATDTQYF. CDR3 in DNA: TGTGCCAGCAGTCACCTGGGACACGCCACAGATACGCAGTATTTT.

Comment on this clone: Different DNA sequences within this sample yield the same CDR3. The chain combines TRBV30 with TRBJ2-3; D is uncertain. This CDR3 contains 14 residues. Per the germline V gene, CDR1 is GTSNPN and CDR2 is SVGIG (reference sequence). V shed 0 bases and J shed 2 bases, with 9 bases lying between them. CDR3 in DNA: TGTGCCTGGAGTGTTGGTTTACACACAGATACGCAGTATTTT. It specifies CAWSVGLHTDTQYF.

This sequence joins TRBV7-2 and TRBJ2-1; 10 positions match TRBD2. This CDR3 is 14 amino acids long. V trimming: 10 bases; J trimming: 5 bases; junction bases outside the gene matches: 8. Germline V gene sequence: CDR1 SGHTA, CDR2 FQGNSA. CDR3 amino acids: CATKREGHNNEQFF. CDR3 DNA sequence: TGTGCCACCAAGCGGGAGGGCCATAACAATGAGCAGTTCTTC.

The chain carries TRBV2 and TRBJ2-7; 9 positions match TRBD1. The CDR3 length is 14 residues. Looked up from germline, CDR1 is SNHLY and CDR2 is FYNNEI. Unmatched junction bases numbered 8, after V lost 7 bases and J lost 4 bases. The CDR3 here is CASTTPGQGYEQYF. CDR3 bases: TGTGCCAGCACCACCCCGGGACAGGGTTACGAGCAGTACTTC. Supplemented by reference TRBV2 and TRBJ2-7, the full variable domain reads EPEVTQTPSHQVTQMGQEVILRCVPISNHLYFYWYRQILGQKVEFLVSFYNNEISEKSEIFDDQFSVERPDGSNFTLKIRSTKLEDSAMYFCASTTPGQGYEQYFGPGTRLTVT.

This clone was seen more than once but under ten times. V and J are TRBV19 and TRBJ1-1, with D unclear. The V gene lost 6 bases and the J gene lost 0 bases, with 8 bases spanning the gap. The CDR3 consists of 13 residues. In germline, CDR1 is LNHDA, CDR2 SQIVND (reference sequence). CDR3 sequence (DNA): TGTGCCAGTAGCCCCGGGATGAACACTGAAGCTTTCTTT. It codes for CASSPGMNTEAFF.

The rearrangement links TRBV11-3 to TRBJ2-3; 12 bases are a match to TRBD1. This CDR3 spans 15 amino acids. V lost 5 bases, J lost 4 bases, and 4 bases stayed unmatched. Per the germline V gene, CDR1 is SGHNT and CDR2 is YENEEA. Here the CDR3 DNA reads TGTGCCAGCAGCCCCGGGACAGGGGGCGCAGATACGCAGTATTTT. Residues: CASSPGTGGADTQYF. The full variable domain, in which reference TRBV11-3 and TRBJ2-3 provide the parts outside the CDR3, is EAGVVQSPRYKIIEKKQPVAFWCNPISGHNTLYWYLQNLGQGPELLIRYENEEAVDDSQLPKDRFSAERLKGVDSTLKIQPAELGDSAVYLCASSPGTGGADTQYFGPGTRLTVL.

V usage is TRBV4-2 and J usage is TRBJ2-5, with D perhaps matching TRBD1 or TRBD2 (5 bases each). The V and J ends lost 4 bases and 1 base respectively, with 13 bases between them. CDR3 length: 15 amino acids. Germline values: CDR1 LGHNA, CDR2 YNFKEQ. The CDR3 DNA follows: TGTGCCAGCAGCCCAGAGGGACGGCTCCAAGAGACCCAGTACTTC. It encodes CASSPEGRLQETQYF.

This chain connects TRBV21-1 to TRBJ1-5; no check of the table's D call, TRBD1, against the DNA was made. TRBV21-1 is a recognized pseudogene. The CDR3 runs to 16 residues. CDR3 protein: CASSRDGTGGNQPQHF. DNA of the CDR3: TGTGCCAGCAGCAGAGACGGGACAGGGGGCAATCAGCCCCAGCATTTT.

The V gene is TRBV19, the J gene TRBJ2-2; D is perhaps TRBD2 (6 bases). Germline-derived CDR1 and CDR2 are LNHDA and SQIVND (reference sequence). The CDR3 runs to 14 residues. V gave up 7 bases and J gave up 6 bases, with 15 bases separating them. Here the CDR3 reads CASNPRRESGELFF. In DNA, the CDR3 is TGTGCCAGTAATCCCAGGAGGGAGTCCGGGGAGCTGTTTTTT.

The CDR3 sequence is CASSLAVAKNTEAFF. The CDR3 coding sequence is TGTGCCAGCAGCTTGGCCGTAGCGAAGAACACTGAAGCTTTCTTT. V is TRBV5-8 and J is TRBJ1-1; D ambiguous. With 0 bases removed from V and 1 base from J, the gap between germline ends came to 10 bases. The germline gives CDR1 SGHTS, CDR2 YDEGEE. The CDR3 contains 15 residues.

This clone came up a few times. The V gene is TRBV15, the J gene TRBJ1-5; D call uncertain. V lost 5 bases to trimming and J lost 5 bases, with 7 bases between them. There are 12 residues in the CDR3. Germline V CDR1 and CDR2: LNHNV, YYDKDF (reference sequence). In DNA, the CDR3 is TGTGCCACCAGCGAATCACATCAGCCCCAGCATTTT. It translates to CATSESHQPQHF. Looking up the rest from reference TRBV15 and TRBJ1-5 gives the full variable domain: DAMVIQNPRYQVTQFGKPVTLSCSQTLNHNVMYWYQQKSSQAPKLLFHYYDKDFNNEADTPDNFQSRRPNTSFCFLDIRSPGLGDTAMYLCATSESHQPQHFGDGTRLSIL.

V gene TRBV7-2 combines with J gene TRBJ2-7; 9 bases are shared with TRBD1. Germline assignment: CDR1 SGHTA and CDR2 FQGNSA. The V and J ends lost 5 bases and 1 base, in that order; junction bases with no gene match: 0. The CDR3 is 13 amino acids. The CDR3, as DNA: TGTGCCAGCAGCGACAGGGGGTCCTACGAGCAGTACTTC. This encodes CASSDRGSYEQYF.